This T cell receptor beta chain was sequenced during a study of blood T cell repertoires in COVID-19. The wider study: Donors in the United States, Italy and Spain gave samples during acute or convalescent COVID-19.

This CDR3 region has 15 residues. The V gene lost 7 bases and the J gene lost 5 bases, with 18 bases spanning the gap. In germline, CDR1 is SNHLY, CDR2 FYNNEI. Under the authors' procedure: Reference gene primer amplification in the assay estimated nucleated cell counts. Sequencing was performed with immunoSEQ multiplex PCR; in TCRdb, only in-frame clones are kept and a portion is missing. The V and J calls and clone size were taken over from that table, and D and trimming were inferred from the DNA. The table shows some 150,000 clones, with around 91% occurring only once. The clonotype originates from a woman aged 40-49 years with acute or convalescent COVID-19. This rearrangement joins TRBV2 to TRBJ2-1, with D possibly matching TRBD2 (6 bases). Sequencing input: peripheral blood. CDR3 loop: CASTGVRVQNNEQFF. DNA for the CDR3: TGTGCCAGCACGGGGGTTAGGGTTCAGAACAATGAGCAGTTCTTC.